This record concerns one TCR beta chain sequence. As yet, its antigen is unknown. These data come from a study of cytomegalovirus exposure and HLA in healthy donors. Broader study findings: Later findings reportedly placed an Asian-associated ancestry cluster below the approximately 620-donor mean for N-insertions. Later, an analysis found that common viral pathogens appeared to be linked with several of the most significant clusters. Accurate prediction of most subjects' HLA-A and HLA-B alleles from TCR beta sequences was reported. Being productive about 90% or about 30% of the time was typical of most TCR beta V segments in an earlier analysis.

The V end was cut by 1 base, the J end by 6 bases, with 13 bases between. The CDR3 covers 15 residues. Germline lookup yields CDR1 SGHVS and CDR2 FQNEAQ. The PCR ran on 60 Vbeta and 13 Jbeta primers. Generated by immunoSEQ multiplex PCR, the TCRdb table keeps only in-frame clones and is missing some. Among some 170,000 clones listed, about 81% were seen once. Sequencing used PBMCs. The chain combines TRBV7-8 with TRBJ1-5, with a weak D call TRBD1 (6 bases). The receptor comes from a young woman in good health and CMV-seronegative. This CDR3 reads CASSLGGGRSQPQHF. The CDR3 DNA is TGTGCCAGCAGCTTAGGAGGGGGAAGGAGTCAGCCCCAGCATTTT.